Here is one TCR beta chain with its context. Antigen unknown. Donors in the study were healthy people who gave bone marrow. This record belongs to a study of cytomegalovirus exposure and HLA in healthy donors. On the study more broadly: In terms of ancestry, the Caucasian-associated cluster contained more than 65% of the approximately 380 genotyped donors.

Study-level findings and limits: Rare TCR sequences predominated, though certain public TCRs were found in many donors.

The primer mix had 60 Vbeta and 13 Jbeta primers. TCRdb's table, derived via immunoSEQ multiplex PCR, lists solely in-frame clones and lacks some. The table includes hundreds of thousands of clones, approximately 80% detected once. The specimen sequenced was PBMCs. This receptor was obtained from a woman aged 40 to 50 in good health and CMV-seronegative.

The CDR3 sequence: CAIDRGNEQFF. The CDR3 bases are TGTGCCATAGACAGGGGAAATGAGCAGTTCTTC. The V gene is TRBV30, the J gene TRBJ2-1; 8 positions match TRBD1. CDR3 length: 11 amino acids. The ends lost 8 bases at V and 7 bases at J; junction bases unmatched: 4. Germline values: CDR1 GTSNPN, CDR2 SVGIG (reference sequence).